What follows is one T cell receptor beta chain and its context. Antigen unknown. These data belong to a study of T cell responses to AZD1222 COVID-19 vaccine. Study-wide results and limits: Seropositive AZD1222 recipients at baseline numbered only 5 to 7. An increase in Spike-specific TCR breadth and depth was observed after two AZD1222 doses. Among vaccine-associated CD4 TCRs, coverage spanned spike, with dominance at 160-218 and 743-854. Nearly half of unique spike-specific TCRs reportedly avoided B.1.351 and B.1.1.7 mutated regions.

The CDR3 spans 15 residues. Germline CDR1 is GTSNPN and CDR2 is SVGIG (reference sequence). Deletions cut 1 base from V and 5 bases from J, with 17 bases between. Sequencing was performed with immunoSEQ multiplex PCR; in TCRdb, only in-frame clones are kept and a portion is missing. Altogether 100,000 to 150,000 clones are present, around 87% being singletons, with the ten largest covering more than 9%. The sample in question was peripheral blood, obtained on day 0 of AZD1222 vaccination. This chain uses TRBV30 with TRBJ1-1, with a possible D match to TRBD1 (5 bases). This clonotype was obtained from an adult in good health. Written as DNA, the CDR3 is TGTGCCTGGAGTGCGGGACCCCCTGGAGGTACTGAAGCTTTCTTT. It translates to CAWSAGPPGGTEAFF. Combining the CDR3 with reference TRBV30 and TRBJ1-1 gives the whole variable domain SQTIHQWPATLVQPVGSPLSLECTVEGTSNPNLYWYRQAAGRGLQLLFYSVGIGQISSEVPQNLSASRPQDRQFILSSKKLLLSDSGFYLCAWSAGPPGGTEAFFGQGTRLTVV.